The 29 T cell receptor beta chains below were found in one sample sequenced in a study of T cell responses to AZD1222 COVID-19 vaccine. Sequencing used immunoSEQ multiplex PCR; TCRdb keeps in-frame clones, though not all of them. The sample holds about 99,000 clones, 88% seen once. The starting material was peripheral blood, obtained on day 0 of AZD1222 vaccination. Receptors originate from an adult in good health.

CDR3 bases: TGTGCCACCAGCAGGGCGGACAGAAATTCACCCCTCCACTTT. Its translation: CATSRADRNSPLHF. The chain carries TRBV15 and TRBJ1-6, with D possibly being TRBD1 (6 bases). Trimming took 3 bases from V and 7 from J, leaving 10 bases between them. The CDR3 has 14 amino acids. CDR1 is LNHNV and CDR2 is YYDKDF in the germline V gene (reference sequence).

The rearrangement joins TRBV5-8 to TRBJ2-1; D not resolved. V was trimmed by 4 bases and J by 8 bases, leaving 13 bases between them. CDR1 and CDR2 from the germline V gene are SGHTS and YDEGEE. The CDR3 runs to 13 residues. CDR3 nucleotide sequence: TGTGCCAGCAGCCTGGGCGGCCTCCATGAGCAGTTCTTC. Protein product: CASSLGGLHEQFF.

This chain connects TRBV18 to TRBJ1-1; no firm D call. Trimming shortened V by 1 base and J by 1 base, and 4 bases separated the two germline ends. The CDR3 sequence is 13 residues long. CDR1 and CDR2 (germline): KGHSH, LQKENI. The CDR3 spells CASSPQGNTEAFF. DNA for the CDR3: TGTGCCAGCTCACCACAGGGGAACACTGAAGCTTTCTTT.

The chain uses TRBV4-3 and TRBJ2-2; D is possibly TRBD1 (6 bases). Trimming removed 0 bases at V and 6 bases at J, with 14 bases between. Germline V gives CDR1 LGHNA, CDR2 YSLEER. The CDR3 is made up of 16 amino acids. The CDR3 loop reads CASSQDYRTGPGELFF. The DNA of the CDR3 is TGCGCCAGCAGCCAAGATTATCGCACAGGGCCCGGGGAGCTGTTTTTT.

The V and J genes are TRBV11-2 and TRBJ2-6; D gene unclear. Germline V gives CDR1 SGHAT, CDR2 FQNNGV. The CDR3 spans 14 residues. V was trimmed by 4 bases and J by 1 base, leaving 5 bases between them. CDR3 nucleotide sequence: TGTGCCAGCAGCTGGAGTTCTGGGGCCAACGTCCTGACTTTC. This gives the protein CASSWSSGANVLTF.

The J gene is TRBJ1-1, the V gene TRBV7-9, with 10 bases aligning to TRBD1. The CDR3 is 14 amino acids. Germline V gene sequence: CDR1 SEHNR, CDR2 FQNEAQ (reference sequence). V shed 5 bases and J 6 bases; nucleotides not matched to a gene: 6. The CDR3 is CASSATGTGAEAFF. For the CDR3, the DNA is TGTGCCAGCAGCGCAACCGGGACAGGGGCTGAAGCTTTCTTT.

This chain connects TRBV11-2 to TRBJ1-1, with 8 nucleotides matching TRBD1. With V trimmed by 0 bases and J by 2 bases, 5 bases remained unmatched. CDR3 length: 16 amino acids. Germline assignment: CDR1 SGHAT and CDR2 FQNNGV. As DNA, the CDR3 is TGTGCCAGCAGCTTAGATGGGCCAGGGGGCAACACTGAAGCTTTCTTT. As protein: CASSLDGPGGNTEAFF.

V usage is TRBV2 and J usage is TRBJ2-7; D might be TRBD1 (6 bases). Per germline, CDR1 SNHLY and CDR2 FYNNEI. There are 14 residues in the CDR3. The V end lost 6 bases, the J end lost 0 bases, and 12 bases lay between the germline ends. CDR3 in DNA: TGTGCCAGCAGCCCCGGGACAATCTCCTACGAGCAGTACTTC. Residues: CASSPGTISYEQYF.

In this sample, this clone turned up once. The V and J genes are TRBV3-1 (or the pseudogene TRBV3-2) and TRBJ2-3; 11 positions match TRBD2. The CDR3 contains 15 residues. Germline values: CDR1 LGHDT, CDR2 YNNKEL (reference sequence). Trimming took 5 bases from V and 6 from J; bases not matched to a gene: 7. DNA for the CDR3: TGTGCCAGCAGCAGTCTAGCGGGGGGATGGGATACGCAGTATTTT. Its protein is CASSSLAGGWDTQYF.

The chain uses TRBV4-2 and TRBJ2-2, with TRBD2 matching over 10 bases. The CDR3 runs 17 residues. CDR1 and CDR2 (germline): LGHNA, YNFKEQ. The J segment lost 6 bases and the V segment lost 3 bases, leaving 10 bases of the junction unmatched. CDR3 DNA sequence: TGTGCCAGCAGCCAGGGTCTATCAGCGGGAGGGCCCGGGGAGCTGTTTTTT. Residues: CASSQGLSAGGPGELFF.

This clone has at least ten counts. The genes are TRBV5-1 and TRBJ1-2; a weak D match, TRBD1 (5 bases). This CDR3 has 13 amino acids. Trimming removed 0 bases from V and 7 bases from J, with 10 bases in between. Germline loops: CDR1 SGHRS, CDR2 YFSETQ. CDR3 sequence: CASSLGQYPGYTF. As DNA, the CDR3 is TGCGCCAGCAGCTTGGGACAGTACCCTGGCTACACCTTC.

This chain links TRBV11-2 with TRBJ2-1; D unclear. With 2 bases removed from V and 4 bases from J, the gap between germline ends came to 12 bases. The CDR3 runs to 15 residues. Per germline, CDR1 SGHAT and CDR2 FQNNGV. DNA of the CDR3: TGTGCCAGCAGCTTAAGGGTGATAGATTACAATGAGCAGTTCTTC. Translated: CASSLRVIDYNEQFF.

The rearrangement joins TRBV15 to TRBJ2-3; 11 bases align to TRBD2. The germline gives CDR1 LNHNV, CDR2 YYDKDF (reference sequence). CDR3 length equals 15 residues. After removal of 5 bases from V and 7 bases from J, the junction contained 8 bases not matched to a gene. The DNA of the CDR3 is TGTGCCACCAGCGGGATAGCGGGAGGGCTCAATACGCAGTATTTT. Its protein product is CATSGIAGGLNTQYF. The full variable domain, in which reference TRBV15 and TRBJ2-3 provide the parts outside the CDR3, is DAMVIQNPRYQVTQFGKPVTLSCSQTLNHNVMYWYQQKSSQAPKLLFHYYDKDFNNEADTPDNFQSRRPNTSFCFLDIRSPGLGDTAMYLCATSGIAGGLNTQYFGPGTRLTVL.

V usage is TRBV28 and J usage is TRBJ2-7; 10 nucleotides line up with TRBD2. This CDR3 contains 14 residues. Unmatched junction bases numbered 7, after V lost 8 bases and J lost 3 bases. From germline, CDR1 is MDHEN and CDR2 SYDVKM. Here the CDR3 reads CASYHASGSYEQYF. In DNA, the CDR3 is TGTGCCAGCTACCACGCTAGCGGGAGCTACGAGCAGTACTTC.

The rearrangement joins TRBV10-2 to TRBJ1-6, with 8 bases identical to TRBD1. The J segment lost 6 bases and the V segment lost 7 bases, leaving 2 bases of the junction unmatched. The CDR3 extends over 13 amino acids. From germline, CDR1 is WSHSY and CDR2 SAAADI. CDR3 bases: TGCGCCAGCACAGACAGGGGTAATTCACCCCTCCACTTT. As protein: CASTDRGNSPLHF.

This rearrangement joins TRBV19 to TRBJ1-1; no clear D gene. The ends were cut back, 1 base at V and 4 bases at J, with 7 bases in the middle. This CDR3 has 13 amino acids. CDR1 and CDR2 from the germline V gene are LNHDA and SQIVND (reference sequence). The CDR3, as DNA: TGTGCCAGTAGTATAGCCAGAGGCACTGAAGCTTTCTTT. It codes for CASSIARGTEAFF. The full variable domain, rest sourced from reference TRBV19 and TRBJ1-1, is DGGITQSPKYLFRKEGQNVTLSCEQNLNHDAMYWYRQDPGQGLRLIYYSQIVNDFQKGDIAEGYSVSREKKESFPLTVTSAQKNPTAFYLCASSIARGTEAFFGQGTRLTVV.

Only one count was recorded for this clone. This chain links TRBV5-1 with TRBJ1-6, with TRBD1 matching over 10 bases. Germline-derived CDR1 and CDR2 are SGHRS and YFSETQ. The CDR3 spans 19 residues. V lost 0 bases, J lost 2 bases, and 8 bases stayed unmatched. The CDR3: CASSLARTGGFAYNSPLHF. The CDR3 bases are TGCGCCAGCAGCTTGGCGCGGACAGGGGGTTTCGCCTATAATTCACCCCTCCACTTT.

J is TRBJ1-1 and V is TRBV3-1 (or the pseudogene TRBV3-2), with D unresolved. CDR1 and CDR2 from the germline V gene are LGHDT and YNNKEL (reference sequence). The V gene lost 4 bases and the J gene lost 2 bases, with 11 bases spanning the gap. The CDR3 runs to 14 residues. The CDR3 sequence is CASSRIGSNTEAFF. The CDR3 DNA is TGTGCCAGCAGCCGGATAGGGTCTAACACTGAAGCTTTCTTT.

Details on this clone: The germline gene is not matched at one end of the junction; a read error may be the cause. The rearrangement joins TRBV9 to TRBJ2-7, with D unresolved. The germline V gene encodes CDR1 SGDLS and CDR2 YYNGEE. This CDR3 contains 14 residues. The CDR3 bases are TGTGCCGGCAGCGTTGGGCAGGCGACCTACGAGCAGTACTTC. Translating it yields CAGSVGQATYEQYF.

This chain uses TRBV18 with TRBJ1-3; 10 bases map to TRBD1. Per germline, CDR1 KGHSH and CDR2 LQKENI. This CDR3 spans 17 amino acids. Trimming at V came to 4 bases and at J to 4 bases, leaving 10 bases not matched to a gene. This chain's CDR3 is CASSQFSGTGDGNTIYF. DNA of the CDR3: TGTGCCAGCTCACAGTTTTCCGGGACAGGGGACGGAAACACCATATATTTT.

This chain uses TRBV19 with TRBJ2-7; TRBD2 agrees at 7 bases. CDR3 length: 15 residues. Unmatched junction bases numbered 14, after V lost 11 bases and J lost 1 base. The germline gives CDR1 LNHDA, CDR2 SQIVND (reference sequence). The CDR3 nucleotides are TGTGCCGCACCGGCACGAGCGGGGCCGTCCTACGAGCAGTACTTC. Translated, it gives CAAPARAGPSYEQYF.

This chain connects TRBV9 to TRBJ1-2; D is ambiguous. Germline lookup yields CDR1 SGDLS and CDR2 YYNGEE. Trimming pared 2 bases from V and 6 bases from J, leaving 11 bases between. This CDR3 region has 13 residues. The CDR3 sequence: CASSVSPDDGYTF. CDR3 sequence (DNA): TGTGCCAGCAGCGTGTCCCCCGACGATGGCTACACCTTC.

This chain links TRBV15 with TRBJ1-5; 8 positions agree with TRBD1. V dropped 1 base and J dropped 3; count of bases not matched to a gene: 11. The CDR3 is 18 amino acids. Germline V gene lookup returns CDR1 LNHNV and CDR2 YYDKDF (reference sequence). CDR3 loop: CATSRALLDRGYNQPQHF. In DNA, the CDR3 is TGTGCCACCAGCAGAGCCTTACTCGACAGGGGATACAATCAGCCCCAGCATTTT.

J is TRBJ1-2 and V is TRBV6-2 or TRBV6-3, with 9 positions matching TRBD1. Germline V gene data show CDR1 as MNHEY and CDR2 as SVGEGT. This CDR3 is 13 amino acids long. The junction had 3 bases not matched to a gene; V was cut back by 6 bases and J by 4 bases. DNA of the CDR3: TGTGCCAGCAGCAAGGACAGGGGCTATGGCTACACCTTC. Protein product: CASSKDRGYGYTF.

The rearrangement uses TRBV6-5 and TRBJ1-4, with a possible D match to TRBD1 (6 bases). Trimming left V 2 bases short and J 4 bases short, with 11 bases between. The CDR3 runs 15 residues. The germline V gene encodes CDR1 MNHEY and CDR2 SVGAGI. The CDR3 region has the DNA TGTGCCAGCAGTTACGGCCCAGGGGTTAATGAAAAACTGTTTTTT. Its protein is CASSYGPGVNEKLFF.

The V call is TRBV7-6, the J call TRBJ1-4; D gene ambiguous. The CDR3 spans 13 residues. V was shortened by 4 bases and J by 3 bases, with 6 bases between the two germline ends. Germline CDR1 reads SGHVS; CDR2 reads FNYEAQ. CDR3: CASSSSPNEKLFF. The CDR3 DNA reads as TGTGCCAGCAGCTCCTCCCCTAATGAAAAACTGTTTTTT. The full variable domain, in which reference TRBV7-6 and TRBJ1-4 provide the parts outside the CDR3, is GAGVSQSPRYKVTKRGQDVALRCDPISGHVSLYWYRQALGQGPEFLTYFNYEAQQDKSGLPNDRFSAERPEGSISTLTIQRTEQRDSAMYRCASSSSPNEKLFFGSGTQLSVL.

The gene calls are TRBV9 and TRBJ1-2; D is unclear. Germline V gene data show CDR1 as SGDLS and CDR2 as YYNGEE. This CDR3 region has 15 residues. Between the trimmed V and J ends, which lost 2 bases and 3 bases, there was a span of 14 bases. The CDR3 loop is CASSVDAGRDYGYTF. CDR3 sequence (DNA): TGTGCCAGCAGCGTCGACGCTGGACGGGACTATGGCTACACCTTC.

The genes are TRBV12-5 and TRBJ2-1; 9 bases agree with TRBD2. V was clipped by 2 bases and J by 9 bases; unmatched bases: 5. Germline values: CDR1 LGHNT, CDR2 FRNRAP. CDR3 length: 14 residues. CDR3 DNA: TGTGCTAGTGGTTTGAGCGGGAGGAATGGTGAGCAGTTCTTC. Its protein is CASGLSGRNGEQFF.

The rearrangement links TRBV28 to TRBJ2-6; maybe TRBD2 (5 bases). Trimming shortened V by 7 bases and J by 2 bases, and 18 bases separated the two germline ends. Looked up from germline, CDR1 is MDHEN and CDR2 is SYDVKM. The CDR3 is 17 residues long. The CDR3 DNA reads TGTGCCAGCACCGTTTACGCAGCGGACCCTGGGGCCAACGTCCTGACTTTC. Amino acids: CASTVYAADPGANVLTF.